This is a list of T cell receptor beta chains from one sample in a study of cytomegalovirus exposure and HLA in healthy donors. Produced via immunoSEQ multiplex PCR; TCRdb's table is partial and in-frame only. The repertoire holds more than 130,000 clones, with around 81% as singletons. Source material: PBMCs. These receptors were taken from a male donor in good health and CMV-seronegative. The CDR3 runs from the conserved cysteine through the conserved F or W. A D gene is named only where the DNA matches it firmly. Rows give clone size only sometimes, using once, few, many, or a class for an expanded clone.

D gene: -
J gene: TRBJ1-1
clone size: -
V gene: TRBV19
CDR3 DNA: TGTGCCAGTAGCCCTTGGGGGGGGGCGGAAGCTTTCTTT
CDR3 protein: CASSPWGGAEAFF

D gene: -
J gene: TRBJ1-1
clone size: -
V gene: TRBV19
CDR3 DNA: TGTGCCAGTAGTAGACAGGTGGGCACTGAAGCTTTCTTT
CDR3 protein: CASSRQVGTEAFF

D gene: -
J gene: TRBJ1-4
clone size: -
V gene: TRBV14
CDR3 DNA: TGTGCCAGCAGCCAATCGTCTGCAACTAATGAAAAACTGTTTTTT
CDR3 protein: CASSQSSATNEKLFF

D gene: -
J gene: TRBJ1-5
clone size: -
V gene: TRBV5-5
CDR3 DNA: TGTGCCAGCAGCTTGGCCGGGGGCAATCAGCCCCAGCATTTT
CDR3 protein: CASSLAGGNQPQHF

D gene: -
J gene: TRBJ2-5
clone size: -
V gene: TRBV6-1
CDR3 DNA: TGTGCCAGCATCAGACTCCGAGGCCTGCAAGAGACCCAGTACTTC
CDR3 protein: CASIRLRGLQETQYF

D gene: -
J gene: TRBJ2-5
clone size: -
V gene: TRBV5-1
CDR3 DNA: TGCGCCAGCAGCGGTATCCGGGGGGCCGGAGAGACCCAGTACTTC
CDR3 protein: CASSGIRGAGETQYF

D gene: -
J gene: TRBJ1-4
clone size: -
V gene: TRBV7-9
CDR3 DNA: TGTGCCAGCAGCGCGGGAAATGTAAATGAAAAACTGTTTTTT
CDR3 protein: CASSAGNVNEKLFF

D gene: -
J gene: TRBJ2-5
clone size: -
V gene: TRBV7-6
CDR3 DNA: TGTGCCAGCAGCCAGACAGATTTCCAAGAGACCCAGTACTTC
CDR3 protein: CASSQTDFQETQYF

D gene: -
J gene: TRBJ1-1
clone size: -
V gene: TRBV27
CDR3 DNA: TGTGCCTCCCTCAGGGCCGCGAACACTGAAGCTTTCTTT
CDR3 protein: CASLRAANTEAFF

D gene: TRBD2
J gene: TRBJ2-3
clone size: -
V gene: TRBV5-8
CDR3 DNA: TGTGCCAGCAGCCCGGGGAGGGCGCCGAGCACAGATACGCAGTATTTT
CDR3 protein: CASSPGRAPSTDTQYF

D gene: -
J gene: TRBJ2-1
clone size: -
V gene: TRBV5-1
CDR3 DNA: TGCGCCAGCAAGCTTGAGAGTGAGCAGTTCTTC
CDR3 protein: CASKLESEQFF

D gene: -
J gene: TRBJ1-4
clone size: -
V gene: TRBV29-1
CDR3 DNA: TGCAGCGTTGAAGGTGAACAGGGAATAAATGGCGAAAAACTGTTTTTT
CDR3 protein: CSVEGEQGINGEKLFF

D gene: TRBD1
J gene: TRBJ2-7
clone size: -
V gene: TRBV9
CDR3 DNA: TGTGCCAGCAGCCATCCCCGGACAGGGAGCTCCTACGAGCAGTACTTC
CDR3 protein: CASSHPRTGSSYEQYF

D gene: TRBD2
J gene: TRBJ2-7
clone size: -
V gene: TRBV19
CDR3 DNA: TGTGCCAGTAGTACACTCGGACTAGCGGGAGTTCGGAACTCCTACGAGCAGTACTTC
CDR3 protein: CASSTLGLAGVRNSYEQYF

D gene: -
J gene: TRBJ1-1
clone size: -
V gene: TRBV4-1
CDR3 DNA: TGCGCCAGCAGCCACGCAAACAGGATGAACACTGAAGCTTTCTTT
CDR3 protein: CASSHANRMNTEAFF

D gene: TRBD2
J gene: TRBJ2-7
clone size: -
V gene: TRBV18
CDR3 DNA: TGTGCCAGCTCACCAAGACTAGCCGACGAGCAGTACTTC
CDR3 protein: CASSPRLADEQYF

D gene: -
J gene: TRBJ1-1
clone size: -
V gene: TRBV25-1
CDR3 DNA: TGTGCCAGCAGTGCTGTGAAGTTCGGGGACACTGAAGCTTTCTTT
CDR3 protein: CASSAVKFGDTEAFF

D gene: -
J gene: TRBJ2-3
clone size: -
V gene: TRBV20-1
CDR3 DNA: TGCAGTGCGCGACCCACAGATACGCGGTATTTT
CDR3 protein: CSARPTDTRYF

D gene: TRBD2
J gene: TRBJ2-7
clone size: -
V gene: TRBV7-9
CDR3 DNA: TGTGCCAGCAGCTCACAAACGGGACTAGGAAACGAGCAGTACTTC
CDR3 protein: CASSSQTGLGNEQYF

D gene: TRBD1
J gene: TRBJ1-3
clone size: -
V gene: TRBV5-1
CDR3 DNA: TGCGCCAGCAGCTTGGGACAGGGGAAGTTGAACACCATATATTTT
CDR3 protein: CASSLGQGKLNTIYF

D gene: TRBD2
J gene: TRBJ2-7
clone size: once
V gene: TRBV7-6
CDR3 DNA: TGTGCCAGCAGCTTACGTTCTAGCGGGAGTGACGAGCAGTACTTC
CDR3 protein: CASSLRSSGSDEQYF

D gene: TRBD1
J gene: TRBJ1-2
clone size: -
V gene: TRBV19
CDR3 DNA: TGTGCCAGTATCAATCAAGGGGGCCCAGAAGTCTATGGCTACACCTTC
CDR3 protein: CASINQGGPEVYGYTF

D gene: TRBD1
J gene: TRBJ1-1
clone size: once
V gene: TRBV27
CDR3 DNA: TGTGCCAGCAGTTTATCGTCGACAGGGGGCGCGTCTGCTTTCTTT
CDR3 protein: CASSLSSTGGASAFF

D gene: TRBD1
J gene: TRBJ1-1
clone size: -
V gene: TRBV7-8
CDR3 DNA: TGTGCCAGCAGCCAGGGACAGGGGCTTCCTGAAGCTTTCTTT
CDR3 protein: CASSQGQGLPEAFF

D gene: TRBD2
J gene: TRBJ2-7
clone size: -
V gene: TRBV6-5
CDR3 DNA: TGTGCCAGCAGTTCTATAGCGGGGGCGGTCTGGGAGCAGTACTTC
CDR3 protein: CASSSIAGAVWEQYF

D gene: TRBD2
J gene: TRBJ2-3
clone size: once
V gene: TRBV4-2
CDR3 DNA: TGTGCCAGCAGCCAATTGGCTAGCGGGGGGGACTACTACACAGATACGCAGTATTTT
CDR3 protein: CASSQLASGGDYYTDTQYF

D gene: -
J gene: TRBJ1-1
clone size: few
V gene: TRBV25-1
CDR3 DNA: TGTGCCAGCAGCGTTCCTGGGGGCGAGGCTGAAGCTTTCTTT
CDR3 protein: CASSVPGGEAEAFF

D gene: -
J gene: TRBJ1-4
clone size: -
V gene: TRBV15
CDR3 DNA: TGTGCCACCAGCAGGGATCCGACAGTTATTATAGATGAAAAACTGTTTTTT
CDR3 protein: CATSRDPTVIIDEKLFF

D gene: -
J gene: TRBJ1-1
clone size: -
V gene: TRBV4-3
CDR3 DNA: TGCGCCAGCAGCCGAGCCTTGATGAACACTGAAGCTTTCTTT
CDR3 protein: CASSRALMNTEAFF

D gene: -
J gene: TRBJ1-5
clone size: -
V gene: TRBV30
CDR3 DNA: TGTGCCTGGGCCCAGGGTAACGATCAGCCCCAGCATTTT
CDR3 protein: CAWAQGNDQPQHF

D gene: -
J gene: TRBJ2-1
clone size: few
V gene: TRBV6-5
CDR3 DNA: TGTGCCAGCAGTCCAACGCGAGGGGAGCAGTTCTTC
CDR3 protein: CASSPTRGEQFF

D gene: TRBD1
J gene: TRBJ2-2
clone size: -
V gene: TRBV5-1
CDR3 DNA: TGCGCCAGCAGCCTAGACCACAGGGGCTTAAACACCGGGGAGCTGTTTTTT
CDR3 protein: CASSLDHRGLNTGELFF

D gene: TRBD1
J gene: TRBJ1-1
clone size: -
V gene: TRBV30
CDR3 DNA: TGTGCCTGGAACTCGGGACAGCTGAACACTGAAGCTTTCTTT
CDR3 protein: CAWNSGQLNTEAFF

D gene: TRBD2
J gene: TRBJ2-5
clone size: few
V gene: TRBV30
CDR3 DNA: TGTGCCTGGAGTGGGACTAGCGCCCGGGAGACCCAGTACTTC
CDR3 protein: CAWSGTSARETQYF

D gene: TRBD2
J gene: TRBJ2-1
clone size: few
V gene: TRBV5-6
CDR3 DNA: TGTGCCAGCAGCTTTGGCGGGGGCTCCTACAATGAGCAGTTCTTC
CDR3 protein: CASSFGGGSYNEQFF